The clone carrying this T cell receptor beta chain came up many times. What it recognizes is unknown. These data belong to a study of T cells in Graves' hyperthyroidism and ophthalmopathy. Study-wide context: Initial diagnosis, before any treatment, was when peripheral blood was collected. Regarding the study as a whole: Blood also contained most expanded thyroid clonotypes above 0.001. A model built on 13 V-J features separated ophthalmopathy from stable hyperthyroidism.

This CDR3 has 12 amino acids. V was clipped by 3 bases and J by 0 bases, with 2 bases between them. Germline V gene data show CDR1 as LGHNT and CDR2 as FRNRAP. Template material for amplifying TCR beta CDR3 regions consisted of RNA transcripts. During a first-round RT-PCR of the TCR CDR3, the HTBI primer set was used. From the multiplex PCR reads, TCRdb called clonotypes with MiXCR, one entry per CDR3 protein. The profile shows some 770,000 distinct CDR3 sequences, roughly 15% of them singletons. Fresh peripheral blood, approximately 9.7 ml, was the source of the PBMCs. The sequence derives from a young man with Graves' hyperthyroidism. The chain is built from TRBV12-5 and TRBJ1-1, with D unresolved. The sample comprised blood. The DNA of the CDR3 is TGTGCTAGTGGTTTCTTGAACACTGAAGCTTTCTTT. Residues: CASGFLNTEAFF.